The 18 T cell receptor beta chains below come from one sample, sequenced in a study of blood T cell repertoires in COVID-19. Data came from immunoSEQ multiplex PCR; TCRdb stores just in-frame clones and leaves some out. The sample consists of 400,000 or so clones, roughly nine tenths of them appearing once. The sequencing input was PBMCs or T cells enriched from blood (not recorded which). These receptors were collected from a young man who had recovered from COVID-19.

V is TRBV24-1 and J is TRBJ2-3; D is ambiguous. The germline gives CDR1 KGHDR, CDR2 SFDVKD. The V and J ends lost 3 bases and 2 bases respectively, with 14 bases between them. The CDR3 extends over 16 amino acids. This CDR3 is CATSDMGRLNTDTQYF. The DNA for the CDR3 is TGTGCCACCAGTGATATGGGCCGTCTAAACACAGATACGCAGTATTTT.

The V call is TRBV28, the J call TRBJ1-1; 8 positions match TRBD1. CDR1 MDHEN and CDR2 SYDVKM come from the germline V gene. The CDR3 totals 12 residues. J lost 8 bases, V lost 6 bases, and 5 bases had no gene match. CDR3 loop: CASRKWTGEAFF. CDR3 bases: TGTGCCAGCAGAAAGTGGACAGGGGAAGCTTTCTTT.

The V gene is TRBV5-4, the J gene TRBJ1-3; no clear D gene. The CDR3 runs to 14 residues. Trimming pared 4 bases from V and 0 bases from J, leaving 8 bases between. Germline V gene lookup returns CDR1 SGHNT and CDR2 YYREEE (reference sequence). The CDR3: CASSPTGSGNTIYF. The CDR3 DNA reads TGTGCCAGCAGCCCAACGGGCTCTGGAAACACCATATATTTT.

This clone was recorded only once. V and J are TRBV4-1 and TRBJ2-5; a possible D gene is TRBD2 (6 bases). The V and J ends lost 4 bases and 5 bases respectively, with 14 bases between them. The germline CDR1 and CDR2 sequences are MGHRA and YSYEKL. The CDR3 extends over 14 amino acids. In DNA form, the CDR3 reads TGCGCCAGCAGCCCGGGAGTTTTAGGGGAGACCCAGTACTTC. It translates to CASSPGVLGETQYF.

The chain recombines TRBV24-1 with TRBJ2-1, with D unresolved. The CDR3 consists of 15 residues. Looked up from germline, CDR1 is KGHDR and CDR2 is SFDVKD. The ends were cut back, 0 bases at V and 6 bases at J, with 11 bases in the middle. The CDR3 region has the DNA TGTGCCACCAGTGATTTGCAAATAGGAGTCAATGAGCAGTTCTTC. Translating it yields CATSDLQIGVNEQFF.

The V and J genes are TRBV4-1 and TRBJ2-5; 11 positions match TRBD2. The CDR3 has 16 amino acids. V gave up 0 bases and J gave up 2 bases; unmatched junction bases: 2. Per germline, CDR1 MGHRA and CDR2 YSYEKL. The chain's CDR3 is CASSQDTSGRQETQYF. DNA of the CDR3: TGCGCCAGCAGCCAAGATACTAGCGGGAGACAAGAGACCCAGTACTTC.

Many counts were recorded for this clone. In nucleotides, the CDR3 is TGTGCCAGCAGTTTTGGGACTAGCGGGAGTCGTACGCAGTATTTT. Encoded protein: CASSFGTSGSRTQYF. V is TRBV6-5 and J is TRBJ2-3; 14 bases are shared with TRBD2. CDR1 and CDR2 from the germline V gene are MNHEY and SVGAGI. The CDR3 has 15 residues. With 4 bases clipped from V and 8 bases from J, the junction kept 5 bases outside the gene matches.

This clone was counted ten times or more. The chain uses TRBV5-1 and TRBJ2-3, with 9 bases lining up with TRBD1. The CDR3 runs 14 residues. V shed 3 bases, J shed 3 bases, and the junction held 2 bases outside the gene matches. Germline CDR1 SGHRS, CDR2 YFSETQ. CDR3 in DNA: TGCGCCAGCAGCTACGGACAGGGGACAGATACGCAGTATTTT. Its protein product is CASSYGQGTDTQYF.

This clone was found once. The gene calls are TRBV27 and TRBJ2-2; a possible D gene is TRBD1 (6 bases). Germline assignment: CDR1 MNHEY and CDR2 SMNVEV (reference sequence). The CDR3 consists of 14 residues. Trimming removed 7 bases at V and 3 bases at J, with 12 bases between. The DNA for the CDR3 is TGTGCCAGCACCCACAGGGTTGACACCGGGGAGCTGTTTTTT. Its protein is CASTHRVDTGELFF.

This clone was seen once. The gene calls are TRBV7-8 and TRBJ2-7; 10 bases are shared with TRBD2. The V gene's germline CDR1 is SGHVS and CDR2 FQNEAQ. The CDR3 runs 15 residues. V lost 5 bases to trimming and J lost 2 bases; unmatched junction nucleotides: 6. CDR3 in DNA: TGTGCCAGCAGCGCCTCTAGCGGGGGCACCTACGAGCAGTACTTC. This codes for CASSASSGGTYEQYF. The full variable domain, its missing parts supplied by reference TRBV7-8 and TRBJ2-7, is GAGVSQSPRYKVAKRGQDVALRCDPISGHVSLFWYQQALGQGPEFLTYFQNEAQLDKSGLPSDRFFAERPEGSVSTLKIQRTQQEDSAVYLCASSASSGGTYEQYFGPGTRLTVT.

The genes are TRBV19 and TRBJ2-4; TRBD1 matches at 8 bases. Germline loops: CDR1 LNHDA, CDR2 SQIVND (reference sequence). The CDR3 runs to 17 residues. V trimming: 3 bases; J trimming: 2 bases; junction bases outside the gene matches: 9. Here the CDR3 DNA reads TGTGCCAGTAGTATCGATCCAGGGGGCGCATCCAAAAACATTCAGTACTTC. Its translation: CASSIDPGGASKNIQYF.

This sequence joins TRBV7-8 and TRBJ1-4; 11 bases line up with TRBD1. The CDR3 consists of 16 residues. J lost 7 bases, V lost 5 bases, and 9 bases had no gene match. Germline-derived CDR1 and CDR2 are SGHVS and FQNEAQ. The CDR3 sequence: CASSDLGQGASEKLFF. The DNA of the CDR3 is TGTGCCAGCAGCGACCTCGGACAGGGGGCGAGTGAAAAACTGTTTTTT. The variable domain in full, completed from reference TRBV7-8 and TRBJ1-4, reads GAGVSQSPRYKVAKRGQDVALRCDPISGHVSLFWYQQALGQGPEFLTYFQNEAQLDKSGLPSDRFFAERPEGSVSTLKIQRTQQEDSAVYLCASSDLGQGASEKLFFGSGTQLSVL.

Of note for this clone: At the DNA level, this CDR3 is encoded by other sequences in the same sample as well. This chain connects TRBV19 to TRBJ1-1; tentatively, D is TRBD1 (6 bases). CDR1 is LNHDA and CDR2 is SQIVND in the germline V gene (reference sequence). This CDR3 region has 14 residues. V lost 3 bases and J 1 base, leaving 9 bases between the germline ends. In nucleotides, the CDR3 is TGTGCCAGTAGTATCGGCAGGGGGAACACTGAAGCTTTCTTT. It is translated as CASSIGRGNTEAFF.

This clone was observed a single time. The chain employs TRBV6-5 and TRBJ2-5; 11 positions agree with TRBD1. The CDR3 runs 15 residues. V gave up 4 bases and J gave up 4 bases; unmatched junction bases: 5. Per germline, CDR1 MNHEY and CDR2 SVGAGI. CDR3 region: CASSSGQGAGETQYF. The CDR3 nucleotides are TGTGCCAGCAGTTCAGGACAGGGGGCAGGAGAGACCCAGTACTTC.

The chain carries TRBV2 and TRBJ2-7; 9 positions agree with TRBD1. CDR1 and CDR2 (germline): SNHLY, FYNNEI. This CDR3 is 15 amino acids long. V lost 6 bases, J lost 3 bases, and 9 bases stayed unmatched. DNA of the CDR3: TGTGCCAGCAGCATCCTAGGACAGGGGCACTACGAGCAGTACTTC. Residues: CASSILGQGHYEQYF. The full variable domain, rest sourced from reference TRBV2 and TRBJ2-7, is EPEVTQTPSHQVTQMGQEVILRCVPISNHLYFYWYRQILGQKVEFLVSFYNNEISEKSEIFDDQFSVERPDGSNFTLKIRSTKLEDSAMYFCASSILGQGHYEQYFGPGTRLTVT.

This clone was seen a handful of times. This chain links TRBV27 with TRBJ1-5, with a possible D match to TRBD1 (5 bases). CDR3 length: 14 residues. With 5 bases removed from V and 0 bases from J, the gap between germline ends came to 8 bases. Germline-derived CDR1 and CDR2 are MNHEY and SMNVEV (reference sequence). The CDR3 here is CASSPRVSNQPQHF. The CDR3, as DNA: TGTGCCAGCAGTCCCAGGGTTAGCAATCAGCCCCAGCATTTT.

The chain links TRBV7-6 to TRBJ1-2; possibly TRBD1 for D (5 bases). Per the germline V gene, CDR1 is SGHVS and CDR2 is FNYEAQ. The CDR3 covers 16 residues. V lost 1 base, J lost 2 bases, and 14 bases lay in between. Written as DNA, the CDR3 is TGTGCCAGCAGCTTAGAGTTCGGAGGGACCAACTATGGCTACACCTTC. It yields the protein CASSLEFGGTNYGYTF. Full variable domain (missing parts from reference TRBV7-6 and TRBJ1-2): GAGVSQSPRYKVTKRGQDVALRCDPISGHVSLYWYRQALGQGPEFLTYFNYEAQQDKSGLPNDRFSAERPEGSISTLTIQRTEQRDSAMYRCASSLEFGGTNYGYTFGSGTRLTVV.

Only one count was recorded for this clone. The chain recombines TRBV2 with TRBJ2-7, with TRBD2 matching 7 bases. The CDR3 length is 15 residues. Trimming removed 1 base from V and 1 base from J; junction bases left unmatched: 4. Germline loops: CDR1 SNHLY, CDR2 FYNNEI. As DNA, the CDR3 is TGTGCCAGCAGTGAAGGGCAGCGGGGTTCCTACGAGCAGTACTTC. This sequence encodes CASSEGQRGSYEQYF.